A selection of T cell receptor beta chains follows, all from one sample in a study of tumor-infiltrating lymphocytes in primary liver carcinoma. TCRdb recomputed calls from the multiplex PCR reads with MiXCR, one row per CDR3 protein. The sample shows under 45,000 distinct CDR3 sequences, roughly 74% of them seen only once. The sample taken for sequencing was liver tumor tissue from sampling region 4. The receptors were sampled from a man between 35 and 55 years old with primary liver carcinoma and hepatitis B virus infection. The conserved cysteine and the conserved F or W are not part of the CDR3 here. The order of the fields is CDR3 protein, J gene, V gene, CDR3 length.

CDR3: ASGQVSSYNSLLH
J: TRBJ1-6
V: TRBV7-9
length: 13

CDR3: SVVRGWVMNTEAF
J: TRBJ1-1
V: TRBV29-1
length: 13

CDR3: TSSSGLANTQY
J: TRBJ2-5
V: TRBV6-2/TRBV6-3
length: 11

CDR3: ASKSSTYTQY
J: TRBJ2-3
V: TRBV6-1
length: 10

CDR3: ASSFGEPSNQPQH
J: TRBJ1-5
V: TRBV12-3/TRBV12-4
length: 13

CDR3: SARDVSGTGFSRNQPQH
J: TRBJ1-5
V: TRBV20-1
length: 17

CDR3: ATLPDCTGTVNTNTEAF
J: TRBJ1-1
V: TRBV28
length: 17

CDR3: ASNRRHGGRLNVQF
J: TRBJ2-1
V: TRBV14
length: 14

CDR3: ASMRGTTINQPQH
J: TRBJ1-5
V: TRBV12-3/TRBV12-4
length: 13

CDR3: ANTTSAVARNIQY
J: TRBJ2-4
V: TRBV11-2
length: 13

CDR3: VNSLDLGGFRLF
J: TRBJ1-4
V: TRBV11-2
length: 12

CDR3: ASRNSGSSYNEQF
J: TRBJ2-1
V: TRBV28
length: 13

CDR3: ASRTGLAGETQY
J: TRBJ2-5
V: TRBV7-9
length: 12

CDR3: ASSVMYSKGYRPQH
J: TRBJ1-5
V: TRBV28
length: 14

CDR3: TSSLGGTDLAKNIQY
J: TRBJ2-4
V: TRBV5-1
length: 15

CDR3: ASSLVSVSSEANILT
J: TRBJ2-6
V: TRBV5-6
length: 15

CDR3: ASSPRWVAGGHSEQF
J: TRBJ2-1
V: TRBV4-1
length: 15

CDR3: ISSQVDLGLSGYNEQF
J: TRBJ2-1
V: TRBV4-1
length: 16

CDR3: ASAQPGRRDKPF
J: TRBJ1-4
V: TRBV10-2
length: 12

CDR3: ASRPQVTETQY
J: TRBJ2-5
V: TRBV28
length: 11

CDR3: AISPQGRADTQY
J: TRBJ2-3
V: TRBV11-2
length: 12

CDR3: SAVGGANQPQH
J: TRBJ1-5
V: TRBV29-1
length: 11

CDR3: ISSMRGDRGISLSGANVLT
J: TRBJ2-6
V: TRBV11-2
length: 19

CDR3: ASSFRGVSSYNEQF
J: TRBJ2-1
V: TRBV5-6
length: 14

CDR3: ATRGAGRSDTQY
J: TRBJ2-3
V: TRBV20-1
length: 12

CDR3: ASSPILAGSYNEQF
J: TRBJ2-1
V: TRBV4-2
length: 14

CDR3: ASSQDLTGGPALETQY
J: TRBJ2-5
V: TRBV4-2
length: 16

CDR3: ASTEIAGGVTDTQY
J: TRBJ2-3
V: TRBV6-1
length: 14

CDR3: ASIRGRVTEVF
J: TRBJ1-1
V: TRBV10-2
length: 11

CDR3: GWNRSDTQY
J: TRBJ2-3
V: TRBV30
length: 9

CDR3: SSPDGTDSGELF
J: TRBJ2-2
V: TRBV10-1
length: 12

CDR3: ASNQGQGANSLLH
J: TRBJ1-6
V: TRBV11-2
length: 13

CDR3: AWSNTRIGDEQY
J: TRBJ2-7
V: TRBV30
length: 12

CDR3: ATSDSREIGTEAL
J: TRBJ1-1
V: TRBV24-1
length: 13

CDR3: SVEQGENYNEQF
J: TRBJ2-1
V: TRBV29-1
length: 12

CDR3: ASSFRVHERY
J: TRBJ2-7
V: TRBV7-3
length: 10

CDR3: ASAGLAPYNERV
J: TRBJ2-1
V: TRBV19
length: 12

CDR3: ASSDGGPGRSNSLLH
J: TRBJ1-6
V: TRBV25-1
length: 15

CDR3: SLDRGLKTQY
J: TRBJ2-5
V: TRBV29-1
length: 10

CDR3: NVGTSAASTGELF
J: TRBJ2-2
V: TRBV29-1
length: 13